These 8 T cell receptor beta chains were all obtained from the same sample, sequenced in a study of blood T cell repertoires in COVID-19. Profiling relied on immunoSEQ multiplex PCR, and the TCRdb table lists in-frame clones only, not all of them. Among about 310,000 clones, 87% were seen once, and the ten largest hold less than 9.5%. Sequenced material: peripheral blood. The receptor source for this set is a woman aged 45-59 years who had recovered from COVID-19.

This sequence joins TRBV18 and TRBJ1-1, with a tentative D call TRBD1 (6 bases). Germline V lookup: CDR1 KGHSH, CDR2 LQKENI. V was cut by 8 bases and J by 1 base, with 17 bases left in between. The CDR3 is 15 residues long. The chain's CDR3 is CASGQGGRGNTEAFF. CDR3 in DNA: TGTGCCAGCGGCCAGGGTGGCAGGGGGAACACTGAAGCTTTCTTT. Drawing the rest from reference TRBV18 and TRBJ1-1, the complete variable domain is NAGVMQNPRHLVRRRGQEARLRCSPMKGHSHVYWYRQLPEEGLKFMVYLQKENIIDESGMPKERFSAEFPKEGPSILRIQQVVRGDSAAYFCASGQGGRGNTEAFFGQGTRLTVV.

The chain uses TRBV10-1 and TRBJ2-3, with TRBD2 matching 10 bases. With V trimmed by 2 bases and J by 8 bases, 7 bases remained unmatched. The CDR3 totals 15 residues. Germline values: CDR1 WNHNN, CDR2 SYGVQD (reference sequence). In nucleotides, the CDR3 is TGCGCCAGCAGTGAGAGCGGGGGGGATTTGGGTACGCAGTATTTT. Translated, it gives CASSESGGDLGTQYF.

This rearrangement joins TRBV30 to TRBJ1-5; the D gene is possibly TRBD1 (6 bases). The CDR3 extends over 15 amino acids. Germline CDR1 GTSNPN, CDR2 SVGIG (reference sequence). V was trimmed by 1 base and J by 4 bases, leaving 14 bases between them. In DNA, the CDR3 is TGTGCCTGGAGTGGAACTGGGACATCTAATCAGCCCCAGCATTTT. As protein: CAWSGTGTSNQPQHF.

This clone appeared once. The rearrangement uses TRBV28 and TRBJ2-7; 9 bases map to TRBD1. The V and J ends lost 6 bases and 0 bases, in that order; junction bases with no gene match: 6. The length of the CDR3 is 15 residues. The V gene's germline CDR1 is MDHEN and CDR2 SYDVKM. The CDR3, as DNA: TGTGCCAGCAGGGGGGGACAGGGCGGCTCCTACGAGCAGTACTTC. Its protein is CASRGGQGGSYEQYF.

The J gene is TRBJ2-6, the V gene TRBV30, with D perhaps TRBD2 (6 bases). V dropped 2 bases and J dropped 0 bases, with 20 bases sitting between them. The CDR3 loop spans 19 amino acids. The V gene's germline CDR1 is GTSNPN and CDR2 SVGIG (reference sequence). The CDR3 here is CAWSPLAHPLHSGANVLTF. The CDR3 DNA reads TGTGCCTGGAGTCCGCTAGCGCACCCTCTCCACTCTGGGGCCAACGTCCTGACTTTC.

V and J are TRBV19 and TRBJ1-1, with TRBD1 matching over 7 bases. CDR3 size: 17 residues. Germline CDR1 LNHDA, CDR2 SQIVND (reference sequence). Losses at the gene ends were 7 bases for V and 2 bases for J; bases not matched to a gene: 16. The CDR3 DNA is TGTGCCAGTACCTTCTCGATCGGACAGGAACTAAACACTGAAGCTTTCTTT. This gives the protein CASTFSIGQELNTEAFF.

This chain uses TRBV5-1 with TRBJ2-3, with D perhaps matching TRBD2 (6 bases). CDR3 size: 14 residues. In germline, CDR1 is SGHRS, CDR2 YFSETQ. V shed 4 bases and J shed 1 base, with 10 bases lying between them. The CDR3 is CASSGGTGTDTQYF. The DNA of the CDR3 is TGCGCCAGCAGCGGGGGGACTGGCACAGATACGCAGTATTTT.

DNA for the CDR3: TGTGCCAGCAGTTTAACGTGGGCAGCGAACACTGAAGCTTTCTTT. Amino acids: CASSLTWAANTEAFF. The rearrangement joins TRBV28 to TRBJ1-1; D is undetermined. There are 15 residues in the CDR3. Deletions cut 2 bases from V and 1 base from J, with 11 bases between. Germline values: CDR1 MDHEN, CDR2 SYDVKM.